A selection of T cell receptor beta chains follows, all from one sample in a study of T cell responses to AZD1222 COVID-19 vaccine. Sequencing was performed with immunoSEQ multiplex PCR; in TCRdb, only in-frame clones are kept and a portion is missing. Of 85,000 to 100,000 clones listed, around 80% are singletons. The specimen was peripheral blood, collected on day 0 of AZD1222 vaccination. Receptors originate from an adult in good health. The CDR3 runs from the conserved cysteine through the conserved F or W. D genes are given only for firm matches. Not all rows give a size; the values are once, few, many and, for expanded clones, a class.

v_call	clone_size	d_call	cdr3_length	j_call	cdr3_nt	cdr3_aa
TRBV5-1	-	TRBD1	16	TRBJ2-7	TGCGCCAGCAGCAAGGGACAGGGGGTGTCCGGGGACGAGCAGTACTTC	CASSKGQGVSGDEQYF
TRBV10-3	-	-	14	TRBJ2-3	TGTGCCATCAGTGAAACGCAACGCACAGATACGCAGTATTTT	CAISETQRTDTQYF
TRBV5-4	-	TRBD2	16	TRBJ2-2	TGTGCCAGCAGCTTTTGGGGGAGGGCCGACACCGGGGAGCTGTTTTTT	CASSFWGRADTGELFF
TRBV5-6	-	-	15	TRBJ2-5	TGTGCCAGCAGCCTACAGGGCCCGGAGGTGGAGACCCAGTACTTC	CASSLQGPEVETQYF
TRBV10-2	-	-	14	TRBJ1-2	TGCGCCAGCAGTGAAGGGGGGTACGGCTATGGCTACACCTTC	CASSEGGYGYGYTF
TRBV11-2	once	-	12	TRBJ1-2	TGTGCCAGCAGCTCCGGCTCCGATGGCTACACCTTC	CASSSGSDGYTF
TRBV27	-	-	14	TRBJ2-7	TGTGCCAGCAGTTTATCCAGCTTAGTGATCGAGCAGTACTTC	CASSLSSLVIEQYF
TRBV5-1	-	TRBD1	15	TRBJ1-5	TGCGCCAGCAGCCCCGGGACAGGCGAGGAACAGCCCCAGCATTTT	CASSPGTGEEQPQHF
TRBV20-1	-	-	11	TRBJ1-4	TGCAGTGCGGTTACTAGTGAAAAACTGTTTTTT	CSAVTSEKLFF
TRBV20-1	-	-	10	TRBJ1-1	TGCAGTGCTAGACAGTTTGAAGCTTTCTTT	CSARQFEAFF
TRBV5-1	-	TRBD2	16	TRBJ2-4	TGCGCCAGCAGCCCCGGGACTAGCGGGAGGGCCAGTCCCCGGTACTTC	CASSPGTSGRASPRYF